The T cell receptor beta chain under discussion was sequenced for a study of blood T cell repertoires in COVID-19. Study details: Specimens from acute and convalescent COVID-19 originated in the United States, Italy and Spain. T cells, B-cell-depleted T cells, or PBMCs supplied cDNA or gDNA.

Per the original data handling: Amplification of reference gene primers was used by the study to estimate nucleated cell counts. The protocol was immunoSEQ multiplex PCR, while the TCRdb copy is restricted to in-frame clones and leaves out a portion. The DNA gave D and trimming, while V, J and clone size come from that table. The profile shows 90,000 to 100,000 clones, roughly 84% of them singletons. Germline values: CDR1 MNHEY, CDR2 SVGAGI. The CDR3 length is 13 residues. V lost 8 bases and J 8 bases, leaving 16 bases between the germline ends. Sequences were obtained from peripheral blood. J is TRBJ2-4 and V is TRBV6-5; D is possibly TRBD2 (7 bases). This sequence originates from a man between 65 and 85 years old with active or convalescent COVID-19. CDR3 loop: CASEKIGGDIQYF. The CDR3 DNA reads TGTGCCAGCGAAAAAATAGGGGGGGACATTCAGTACTTC.